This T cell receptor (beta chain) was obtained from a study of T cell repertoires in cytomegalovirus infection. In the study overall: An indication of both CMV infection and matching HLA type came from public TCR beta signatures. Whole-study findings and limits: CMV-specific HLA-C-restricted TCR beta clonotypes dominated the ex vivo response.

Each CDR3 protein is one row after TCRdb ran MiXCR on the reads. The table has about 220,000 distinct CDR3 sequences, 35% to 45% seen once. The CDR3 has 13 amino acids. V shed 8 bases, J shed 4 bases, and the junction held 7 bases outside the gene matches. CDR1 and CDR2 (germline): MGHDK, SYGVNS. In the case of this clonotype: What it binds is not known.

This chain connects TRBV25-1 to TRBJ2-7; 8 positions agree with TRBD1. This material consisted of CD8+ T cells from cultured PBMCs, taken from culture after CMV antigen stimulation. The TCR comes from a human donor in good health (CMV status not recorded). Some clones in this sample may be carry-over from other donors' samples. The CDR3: CASRLDRGYEQYF. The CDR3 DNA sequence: TGTGCCAGCCGATTAGACAGGGGTTACGAGCAGTACTTC.